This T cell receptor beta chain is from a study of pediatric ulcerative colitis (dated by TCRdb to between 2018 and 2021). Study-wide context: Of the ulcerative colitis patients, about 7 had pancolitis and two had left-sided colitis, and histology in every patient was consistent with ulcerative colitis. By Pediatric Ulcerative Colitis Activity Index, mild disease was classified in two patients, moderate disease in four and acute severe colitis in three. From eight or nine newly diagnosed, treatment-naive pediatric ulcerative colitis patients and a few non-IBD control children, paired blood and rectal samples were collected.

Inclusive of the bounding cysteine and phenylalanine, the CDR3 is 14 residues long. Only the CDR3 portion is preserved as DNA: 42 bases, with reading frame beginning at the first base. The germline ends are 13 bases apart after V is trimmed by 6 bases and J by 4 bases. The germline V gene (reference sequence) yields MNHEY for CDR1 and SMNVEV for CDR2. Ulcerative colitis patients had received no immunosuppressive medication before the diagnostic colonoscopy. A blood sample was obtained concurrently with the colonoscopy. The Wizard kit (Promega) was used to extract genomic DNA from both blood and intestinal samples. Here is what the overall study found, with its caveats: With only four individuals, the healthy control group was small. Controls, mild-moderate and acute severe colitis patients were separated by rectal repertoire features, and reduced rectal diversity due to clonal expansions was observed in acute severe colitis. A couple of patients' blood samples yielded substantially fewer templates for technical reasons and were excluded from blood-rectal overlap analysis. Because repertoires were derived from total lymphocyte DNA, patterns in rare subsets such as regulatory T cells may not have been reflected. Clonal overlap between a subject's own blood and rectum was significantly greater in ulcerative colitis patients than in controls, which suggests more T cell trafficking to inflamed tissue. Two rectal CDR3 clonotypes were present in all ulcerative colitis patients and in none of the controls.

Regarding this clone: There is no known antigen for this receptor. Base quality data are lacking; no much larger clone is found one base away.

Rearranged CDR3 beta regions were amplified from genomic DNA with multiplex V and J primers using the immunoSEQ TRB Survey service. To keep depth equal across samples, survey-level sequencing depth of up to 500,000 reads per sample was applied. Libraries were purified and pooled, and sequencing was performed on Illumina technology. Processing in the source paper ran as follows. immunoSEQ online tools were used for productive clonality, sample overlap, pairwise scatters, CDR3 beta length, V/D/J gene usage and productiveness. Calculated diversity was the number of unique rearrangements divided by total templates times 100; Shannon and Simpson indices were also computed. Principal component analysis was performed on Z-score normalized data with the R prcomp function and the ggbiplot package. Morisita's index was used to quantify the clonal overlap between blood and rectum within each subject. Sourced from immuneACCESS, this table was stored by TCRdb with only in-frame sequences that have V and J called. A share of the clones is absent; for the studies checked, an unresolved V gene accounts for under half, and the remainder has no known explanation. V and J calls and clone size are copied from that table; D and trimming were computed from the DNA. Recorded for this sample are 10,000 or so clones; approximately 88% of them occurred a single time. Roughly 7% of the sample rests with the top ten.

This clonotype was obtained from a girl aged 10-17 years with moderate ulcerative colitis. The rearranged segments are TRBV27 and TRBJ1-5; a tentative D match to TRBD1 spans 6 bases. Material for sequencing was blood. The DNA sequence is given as TGTGCCAGCAGGGGACATTTAGGAAATCAGCCCCAGCATTTT. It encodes CASRGHLGNQPQHF.